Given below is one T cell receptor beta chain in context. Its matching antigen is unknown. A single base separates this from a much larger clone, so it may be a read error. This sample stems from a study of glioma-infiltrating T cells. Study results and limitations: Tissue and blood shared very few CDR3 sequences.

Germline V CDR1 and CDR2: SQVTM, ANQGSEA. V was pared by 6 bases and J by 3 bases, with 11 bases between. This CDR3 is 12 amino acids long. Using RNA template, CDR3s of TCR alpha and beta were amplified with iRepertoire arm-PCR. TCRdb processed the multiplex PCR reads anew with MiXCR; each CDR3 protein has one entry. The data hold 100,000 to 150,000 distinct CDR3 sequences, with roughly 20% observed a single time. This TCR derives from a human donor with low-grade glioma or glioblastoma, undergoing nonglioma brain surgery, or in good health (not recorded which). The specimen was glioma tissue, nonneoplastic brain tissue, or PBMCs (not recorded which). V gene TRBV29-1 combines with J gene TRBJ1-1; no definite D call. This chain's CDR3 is CSVACGDTEAFF. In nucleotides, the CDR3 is TGCAGCGTCGCCTGCGGTGACACTGAAGCTTTCTTT.